The next 23 T cell receptor beta chains were all read from a single sample in a study of shared clonotypes between healthy human individuals (dated by TCRdb to 2018 to 2021). Library construction relied on the immunoSEQ multiplex PCR assay. Entries here come from immuneACCESS through TCRdb and include only in-frame sequences with V and J called. Some clones fail to appear in such tables; in the studies checked, an unresolved V gene covers under half of the shortfall, and the cause of the remainder is unknown. Present in this sample are about 1 million clones, about 75% of which were seen just once. The ten largest clonotypes hold roughly 1.4% of the sample. The sample was memory CD4+ T cells sorted from blood. The cell subset or site label of this sample denotes: CD45RA-negative fraction. These receptors were taken from a man between 18 and 29 years old in good health.

The J gene is TRBJ1-5, the V gene TRBV2; D uncertain. V lost 8 bases to trimming and J lost 8 bases, with 19 bases between them. Germline CDR1 is SNHLY and CDR2 is FYNNEI. This CDR3 spans 14 amino acids. CDR3: CASSLFQEKEPQHF. CDR3 DNA sequence: TGTGCCAGCTCCCTTTTCCAGGAAAAGGAGCCCCAGCATTTT.

The V and J genes are TRBV15 and TRBJ1-1; D ambiguous. The CDR3 is 14 residues long. Looked up from germline, CDR1 is LNHNV and CDR2 is YYDKDF (reference sequence). V was cut by 0 bases and J by 6 bases, with 11 bases left in between. CDR3 loop: CATSRDRFRSEAFF. The CDR3, as DNA: TGTGCCACCAGCAGAGACAGGTTTAGGTCTGAAGCTTTCTTT.

V is TRBV13 and J is TRBJ2-2; 7 positions agree with TRBD1. V lost 6 bases and J lost 5; bases outside the gene matches: 6. Germline assignment: CDR1 PRHDT and CDR2 FYEKMQ (reference sequence). The CDR3 covers 14 residues. Here the CDR3 DNA reads TGTGCCAGCAGTCGACAGGGTGGGACCGGGGAGCTGTTTTTT. Translated, it gives CASSRQGGTGELFF.

A few counts support this clone. The chain has TRBV6-1 and TRBJ2-5, with unresolved D. From germline, CDR1 is MNHNS and CDR2 SASEGT. Trimming took off 1 base at V and 2 bases at J, with 8 bases between the two ends. The CDR3 loop spans 14 amino acids. In DNA, the CDR3 is TGTGCCAGCAGTGAAGTCACAGCACAAGAGACCCAGTACTTC. Its translation is CASSEVTAQETQYF.

This clone was seen only a few times. This same CDR3 is encoded by further DNA sequences in the sample. The chain employs TRBV15 and TRBJ1-3; unclear D gene. Germline CDR1 reads LNHNV; CDR2 reads YYDKDF (reference sequence). The CDR3 spans 13 residues. The V and J ends lost 0 bases and 3 bases respectively, with 3 bases between them. The CDR3 is CATSRDSGNTIYF. CDR3 nucleotides: TGTGCCACCAGCAGAGATAGTGGAAACACCATATATTTT.

This clone has a single count. The J gene is TRBJ2-5, the V gene TRBV6-5, with D uncertain. The CDR3 length is 13 residues. Germline CDR1 MNHEY, CDR2 SVGAGI. V was pared by 2 bases and J by 4 bases, with 8 bases between. The CDR3 protein is CASSYGRRETQYF. DNA for the CDR3: TGTGCCAGCAGTTACGGACGGCGAGAGACCCAGTACTTC.

This chain links TRBV2 with TRBJ2-7, with unresolved D. Germline CDR1 is SNHLY and CDR2 is FYNNEI. Between the trimmed V and J ends, which lost 6 bases and 9 bases, there was a span of 15 bases. The CDR3 loop spans 12 amino acids. CDR3 sequence reads: CASRLPNGRQYF. The CDR3 DNA sequence: TGTGCCAGCAGACTTCCCAATGGTCGGCAGTACTTC.

The V call is TRBV28, the J call TRBJ1-1, with D possibly matching TRBD1 (6 bases). Germline CDR1 MDHEN, CDR2 SYDVKM. CDR3 length: 15 residues. V lost 6 bases, J lost 3 bases, and 17 bases lay in between. CDR3 amino acids: CASRHRRGGDTEAFF. The DNA for the CDR3 is TGTGCCAGCAGACACCGCAGGGGTGGAGACACTGAAGCTTTCTTT.

V gene TRBV5-6 combines with J gene TRBJ2-6, with 8 bases that match TRBD2. This CDR3 has 16 residues. Unmatched junction bases numbered 7, after V lost 6 bases and J lost 2 bases. Germline V gene sequence: CDR1 SGHDT, CDR2 YYEEEE. The CDR3 loop reads CASTTGGPTGANVLTF. The CDR3 coding sequence is TGTGCCAGCACCACGGGAGGGCCAACTGGGGCCAACGTCCTGACTTTC.

This clone was found a few times. This chain links TRBV10-3 with TRBJ1-2; 8 positions match TRBD1. Germline loops: CDR1 ENHRY, CDR2 SYGVKD. The CDR3 covers 13 residues. The junction had 1 base not matched to a gene; V was cut back by 4 bases and J by 3 bases. This CDR3 is CAISVQGDYGYTF. The CDR3 DNA follows: TGTGCCATCAGTGTACAGGGGGACTATGGCTACACCTTC.

The chain joins TRBV6-1 to TRBJ1-2; no clear D gene. Per the germline V gene, CDR1 is MNHNS and CDR2 is SASEGT. V dropped 7 bases and J dropped 4 bases, with 13 bases sitting between them. The CDR3 has 13 residues. The DNA for the CDR3 is TGTGCCAGCAAGTTCGGAGATCGCTATGGCTACACCTTC. This gives the protein CASKFGDRYGYTF.

J is TRBJ2-1 and V is TRBV6-6, with a tentative D call TRBD2 (5 bases). V lost 0 bases to trimming and J lost 15 bases, with 12 bases between them. CDR1 and CDR2 (germline): MNHNY, SVGAGI (reference sequence). CDR3 length: 12 amino acids. The CDR3 sequence: CASSYSWVASFF. The CDR3 region has the DNA TGTGCCAGCAGTTACTCGTGGGTAGCGTCGTTCTTC.

The CDR3 here is CASSPPYGFYEQYF. The CDR3 DNA reads TGTGCCAGCAGCCCTCCATATGGGTTCTACGAGCAGTACTTC. This chain connects TRBV11-2 to TRBJ2-7; D remains unclear. This CDR3 region has 14 residues. V was pared by 5 bases and J by 3 bases, with 14 bases between. Germline V gene data show CDR1 as SGHAT and CDR2 as FQNNGV.

CDR3 sequence: CATSLTGGSGNTIYF. CDR3 bases: TGTGCCACCAGCCTAACAGGGGGCTCTGGAAACACCATATATTTT. The genes are TRBV15 and TRBJ1-3, with 8 bases aligning to TRBD1. CDR3 length equals 15 residues. V was clipped by 5 bases and J by 0 bases; unmatched bases: 3. The germline gives CDR1 LNHNV, CDR2 YYDKDF (reference sequence). Based on the CDR3 plus reference TRBV15 and TRBJ1-3, the full variable domain is DAMVIQNPRYQVTQFGKPVTLSCSQTLNHNVMYWYQQKSSQAPKLLFHYYDKDFNNEADTPDNFQSRRPNTSFCFLDIRSPGLGDTAMYLCATSLTGGSGNTIYFGEGSWLTVV.

This chain links TRBV2 with TRBJ2-1, with 9 bases matching TRBD2. The V segment lost 7 bases and the J segment 10 bases; nucleotides outside the gene matches: 14. Germline CDR1 SNHLY, CDR2 FYNNEI. This CDR3 has 15 amino acids. CDR3 residues: CASTSSGGSMGEQFF. DNA of the CDR3: TGTGCCAGCACCAGTAGCGGGGGCTCCATGGGGGAGCAGTTCTTC.

The V call is TRBV7-2, the J call TRBJ2-5; D is perhaps TRBD1 (6 bases). CDR3 size: 17 residues. Germline V gene lookup returns CDR1 SGHTA and CDR2 FQGNSA. The V end was cut by 7 bases, the J end by 10 bases, with 31 bases between. The CDR3 is CASTLGGWGFGQGSQYF. In nucleotides, the CDR3 is TGTGCCAGCACCCTTGGGGGCTGGGGGTTTGGTCAGGGGAGCCAGTACTTC.

The rearrangement joins TRBV6-1 to TRBJ1-5; D call uncertain. CDR1 is MNHNS and CDR2 is SASEGT in the germline V gene. The CDR3 consists of 15 residues. V was trimmed by 4 bases and J by 0 bases, leaving 10 bases between them. CDR3: CASSVQDYSNQPQHF. The CDR3 DNA follows: TGTGCCAGCAGTGTACAAGATTATAGCAATCAGCCCCAGCATTTT.

On this clone: The sample has other DNA sequences that encode this CDR3 too. This chain links TRBV18 with TRBJ1-1, with D unclear. Trimming cost V 1 base and J 0 bases, with 6 bases left between them. Germline assignment: CDR1 KGHSH and CDR2 LQKENI. CDR3 size: 14 residues. The CDR3 DNA is TGTGCCAGCTCACCACGGGGAATGAACACTGAAGCTTTCTTT. It encodes CASSPRGMNTEAFF.

This chain connects TRBV10-3 to TRBJ2-1, with TRBD1 matching 9 bases. Trimming at V came to 10 bases and at J to 0 bases, leaving 4 bases not matched to a gene. Germline assignment: CDR1 ENHRY and CDR2 SYGVKD. The length of the CDR3 is 14 residues. The CDR3 loop is CATRGQGSYNEQFF. CDR3 sequence (DNA): TGTGCCACCCGGGGACAGGGCTCCTACAATGAGCAGTTCTTC.

V is TRBV5-4 and J is TRBJ1-1, with TRBD1 as a possible D gene (6 bases). There are 14 residues in the CDR3. The germline V and J ends were trimmed by 4 bases and 0 bases, with 10 bases remaining between them. Looked up from germline, CDR1 is SGHNT and CDR2 is YYREEE (reference sequence). CDR3 amino acids: CASSATGLNTEAFF. The CDR3 DNA is TGTGCCAGCAGCGCAACAGGGCTGAACACTGAAGCTTTCTTT.

The chain is built from TRBV25-1 and TRBJ2-1; D remains unclear. The CDR3 runs to 13 residues. Germline-derived CDR1 and CDR2 are MGHDK and SYGVNS. Trimming removed 2 bases at V and 12 bases at J, with 14 bases between. For the CDR3, the DNA is TGTGCCAGCAGTGAAGCGGAACCCACTCGGCAGTTCTTC. This encodes CASSEAEPTRQFF.

This chain joins TRBV29-1 and TRBJ1-4; 8 bases map to TRBD1. Looked up from germline, CDR1 is SQVTM and CDR2 is ANQGSEA. V trimming: 6 bases; J trimming: 8 bases; junction bases outside the gene matches: 5. The CDR3 contains 12 residues. This CDR3 reads CSVQGEGEKLFF. The DNA for the CDR3 is TGCAGCGTACAGGGGGAGGGCGAAAAACTGTTTTTT.

This clone was observed once. Here the CDR3 reads CASSSQGAPGQPQHF. DNA for the CDR3: TGCGCCAGCAGCTCCCAGGGGGCGCCGGGTCAGCCCCAGCATTTT. This chain joins TRBV5-1 and TRBJ1-5; TRBD1 agrees at 8 bases. Per the germline V gene, CDR1 is SGHRS and CDR2 is YFSETQ. V lost 3 bases to trimming and J lost 6 bases; unmatched junction nucleotides: 8. The CDR3 consists of 15 residues.